Included here is one T cell receptor (beta chain) sequence, with context. Its antigen is as yet unknown. The data are from a study of vaccination and CD4 T cells after COVID-19. Study background: Post-COVID sampling occurred a median around 97 days after diagnosis (range 35 to 161). Median time from second vaccine dose to sampling was about 77 days (14 to 241).

The CDR3 contains 13 residues. CDR1 is DFQATT and CDR2 is SNEGSKA in the germline V gene (reference sequence). The germline V and J ends were trimmed by 1 base and 4 bases, with 9 bases remaining between them. The sample's treatment: approximately nine-day PBMC culture with coronavirus spike peptide pools or control peptides (ViraFEST assay). Expansion of antigen-specific T cells with peptide pools by ViraFEST preceded sequencing of TCRs. The Oncomine TCR Beta short-read assay was what sequenced the DNA obtained from cultured CD4+ T cells. TCRdb passed the PCR reads through MiXCR, listing each CDR3 protein once. This sample yields approximately 7,700 distinct CDR3 sequences, of which around 60% are seen a single time; about 32% belongs to the top ten.

Input material: CD4+ T cells from blood, cultured in vitro. This clonotype was sampled from a human donor who had recovered from COVID-19. The chain combines TRBV20-1 with TRBJ2-3; weak D call: TRBD1 (6 bases). The CDR3 DNA follows: TGCAGTGCTAGAGTTGAGGGGGCAGATACGCAGTATTTT. Translated: CSARVEGADTQYF.